These T cell receptor beta chains were read from a single sample in a study of OX40 agonist ivuxolimab in advanced cancers. Method: immunoSEQ multiplex PCR; TCRdb's copy keeps in-frame clones and lacks some. The table shows roughly 67,000 clones, with more than 75% occurring only once. This sample comprised CD4+ or CD8+ T cells sorted from blood, obtained in a trial of the OX40 agonist ivuxolimab. Every receptor here comes from an adult with an advanced solid tumor such as melanoma, head and neck, liver or kidney cancer. Both conserved end residues are trimmed from each CDR3. Only some rows state a clone size, as once, few, many or a class for expanded clones.

abundance: -
len: 14
j_gene: TRBJ1-1
v_gene: TRBV5-5
CDR3aa: ASSFRPGQANTEAF

abundance: -
len: 13
j_gene: TRBJ1-1
v_gene: TRBV6-5
CDR3aa: ASTQGGVVGTEAF

abundance: -
len: 14
j_gene: TRBJ2-7
v_gene: TRBV7-8
CDR3aa: ASSSLRRQGDYEQY

abundance: -
len: 12
j_gene: TRBJ1-5
v_gene: TRBV10-2
CDR3aa: ATSDSYSNQPQH

abundance: few
len: 10
j_gene: TRBJ1-4
v_gene: TRBV7-9
CDR3aa: ASSGDRGKLF

abundance: -
len: 12
j_gene: TRBJ1-5
v_gene: TRBV6-1
CDR3aa: ASSRTGDGQPQH

abundance: once
len: 15
j_gene: TRBJ2-7
v_gene: TRBV7-9
CDR3aa: ASSLVGSGGLSYEQY

abundance: -
len: 17
j_gene: TRBJ2-6
v_gene: TRBV7-2
CDR3aa: ASSICNHEDKSRANVLT

abundance: -
len: 16
j_gene: TRBJ1-3
v_gene: TRBV18
CDR3aa: ASSQLTAQGRSGNTIY

abundance: -
len: 12
j_gene: TRBJ2-5
v_gene: TRBV11-2
CDR3aa: ASSLDGGRKTQY

abundance: -
len: 14
j_gene: TRBJ2-5
v_gene: TRBV5-6
CDR3aa: ASSSLGQGAQETQY